This passage covers 17 T cell receptor beta chains from one sample sequenced in a study of OX40 agonist ivuxolimab in advanced cancers. Profiled with immunoSEQ multiplex PCR; TCRdb holds only in-frame clones, not every one. This table has tens of thousands of clones, almost 85% appearing once. The sequenced sample was CD4+ or CD8+ T cells sorted from blood, obtained in a trial of the OX40 agonist ivuxolimab. These receptors all stem from an adult with an advanced solid tumor such as melanoma, head and neck, liver or kidney cancer.

This chain uses TRBV11-3 with TRBJ2-7; D perhaps matches TRBD2 (5 bases). This CDR3 comprises 14 residues. The V end lost 5 bases, the J end lost 6 bases, and 17 bases lay between the germline ends. Germline V gene sequence: CDR1 SGHNT, CDR2 YENEEA. CDR3 sequence reads: CASSQGLSWGEQYF. CDR3 in DNA: TGTGCCAGCAGCCAAGGACTGAGTTGGGGCGAGCAGTACTTC.

This rearrangement joins TRBV6-5 to TRBJ2-3; 8 bases are a match to TRBD2. The trim removed 6 bases at V and 2 bases at J, leaving 7 bases unmatched. The length of the CDR3 is 15 residues. Germline V gene sequence: CDR1 MNHEY, CDR2 SVGAGI. The CDR3 DNA reads as TGTGCCAGCAGGGGCGGGAGGTCGCCCACAGATACGCAGTATTTT. Amino acids: CASRGGRSPTDTQYF.

V usage is TRBV30 and J usage is TRBJ1-3; D call uncertain. Germline assignment: CDR1 GTSNPN and CDR2 SVGIG (reference sequence). The CDR3 is 12 residues long. V was clipped by 1 base and J by 2 bases, with 3 bases between them. The CDR3 region is CAWSATGNTIYF. CDR3 nucleotide sequence: TGTGCCTGGAGTGCAACTGGAAACACCATATATTTT. The full variable domain, completed using reference TRBV30 and TRBJ1-3, is SQTIHQWPATLVQPVGSPLSLECTVEGTSNPNLYWYRQAAGRGLQLLFYSVGIGQISSEVPQNLSASRPQDRQFILSSKKLLLSDSGFYLCAWSATGNTIYFGEGSWLTVV.

The genes are TRBV4-3 and TRBJ2-1, with 9 bases that match TRBD1. The junction had 9 bases not matched to a gene; V was cut back by 1 base and J by 8 bases. The CDR3 totals 16 residues. CDR1 is LGHNA and CDR2 is YSLEER in the germline V gene. The CDR3 here is CASSQGPGQGEDEQFF. CDR3 bases: TGCGCCAGCAGCCAAGGGCCGGGACAGGGCGAGGATGAGCAGTTCTTC.

The CDR3 DNA reads as TGTGCCAGCGGGGTTAACCCAACTAATGAAAAACTGTTTTTT. Protein product: CASGVNPTNEKLFF. The genes are TRBV28 and TRBJ1-4; D is undetermined. V shed 8 bases and J shed 0 bases, with 10 bases lying between them. Germline-derived CDR1 and CDR2 are MDHEN and SYDVKM. The CDR3 length is 14 residues. Filled out from reference TRBV28 and TRBJ1-4, the complete variable domain reads DVKVTQSSRYLVKRTGEKVFLECVQDMDHENMFWYRQDPGLGLRLIYFSYDVKMKEKGDIPEGYSVSREKKERFSLILESASTNQTSMYLCASGVNPTNEKLFFGSGTQLSVL.

The chain couples TRBV19 to TRBJ1-4; TRBD1 might be the D (5 bases). Germline V gene lookup returns CDR1 LNHDA and CDR2 SQIVND (reference sequence). The CDR3 length is 16 residues. V was pared by 11 bases and J by 5 bases, with 24 bases between. CDR3 loop: CAGTRGPAGLNEKLFF. The CDR3 coding sequence is TGTGCCGGAACACGGGGCCCCGCGGGATTAAATGAAAAACTGTTTTTT.

The chain carries TRBV23-1 and TRBJ2-3; TRBD1 matches 7 bases. TRBV23-1 is treated as an ORF (open reading frame) with a function not yet certain. V shed 3 bases, J shed 1 base, and the junction held 1 base outside the gene matches. The CDR3 contains 14 residues. This CDR3 reads CASSQGQRTDTQYF. As DNA, the CDR3 is TGCGCCAGCAGTCAGGGACAGCGCACAGATACGCAGTATTTT.

The rearrangement joins TRBV12-5 to TRBJ1-2; tentatively, D is TRBD1 (5 bases). The CDR3 consists of 14 residues. Germline-derived CDR1 and CDR2 are LGHNT and FRNRAP. V was shortened by 6 bases and J by 0 bases, with 11 bases between the two germline ends. This CDR3 is CASGYRKANYGYTF. Here the CDR3 DNA reads TGTGCTAGTGGGTACAGGAAAGCTAACTATGGCTACACCTTC.

This clone was recorded a few times. The chain uses TRBV18 and TRBJ1-5; tentative D call: TRBD1 (5 bases). There are 17 residues in the CDR3. Germline V gene lookup returns CDR1 KGHSH and CDR2 LQKENI. Trimming cost V 0 bases and J 1 base, with 13 bases left between them. The CDR3 DNA reads as TGTGCCAGCTCACCACCTTTGGGGAAGGGGAGCAATCAGCCCCAGCATTTT. It translates to CASSPPLGKGSNQPQHF.

This rearrangement joins TRBV5-1 to TRBJ1-2; TRBD1 matches at 10 bases. CDR3 length: 14 residues. After removal of 7 bases from V and 2 bases from J, the junction contained 5 bases not matched to a gene. Germline V gene data show CDR1 as SGHRS and CDR2 as YFSETQ. CDR3 nucleotides: TGCGCCAGCGTCCCGGGACAGGGGAACTATGGCTACACCTTC. Translation: CASVPGQGNYGYTF.

The J gene is TRBJ2-7, the V gene TRBV5-1; D ambiguous. This CDR3 spans 14 amino acids. Germline CDR1 and CDR2: SGHRS and YFSETQ. V shed 0 bases and J shed 2 bases, with 9 bases lying between them. The CDR3 nucleotides are TGCGCCAGCAGCTTGGTTACAGACACCTACGAGCAGTACTTC. This sequence encodes CASSLVTDTYEQYF.

J is TRBJ1-1 and V is TRBV5-4; tentative D call: TRBD1 (5 bases). V shed 3 bases and J shed 2 bases, with 11 bases lying between them. This CDR3 region has 14 residues. CDR1 SGHNT and CDR2 YYREEE come from the germline V gene (reference sequence). CDR3 sequence: CASSYPQGNTEAFF. The DNA for the CDR3 is TGTGCCAGCAGCTACCCCCAGGGTAACACTGAAGCTTTCTTT.

The chain couples TRBV9 to TRBJ2-7; D gene unclear. CDR1 is SGDLS, CDR2 YYNGEE, per germline. Between the trimmed V and J ends, which lost 0 bases and 5 bases, there was a span of 12 bases. The CDR3 sequence is 14 residues long. The CDR3 spells CASSVAGQLDEQYF. The CDR3 DNA is TGTGCCAGCAGCGTAGCCGGGCAATTGGACGAGCAGTACTTC.

The chain links TRBV19 to TRBJ1-6; 7 bases are shared with TRBD1. The germline gives CDR1 LNHDA, CDR2 SQIVND (reference sequence). V was pared by 5 bases and J by 8 bases, with 18 bases of the junction left unmatched. The CDR3 is made up of 18 amino acids. DNA for the CDR3: TGTGCCAGTAGTCGAGACGGGACAGCGGGGCGGCAGCATTCACCCCTCCACTTT. Its translation is CASSRDGTAGRQHSPLHF.

This clone was observed once. The chain couples TRBV7-2 to TRBJ2-6, with D unresolved. Looked up from germline, CDR1 is SGHTA and CDR2 is FQGNSA. This CDR3 spans 15 amino acids. Trimming left V 2 bases short and J 0 bases short, with 5 bases between. CDR3 sequence: CASSLMVSGANVLTF. The CDR3 DNA reads TGTGCCAGCAGCTTAATGGTCTCTGGGGCCAACGTCCTGACTTTC.

The chain recombines TRBV7-2 with TRBJ2-3; D is unresolved. Germline assignment: CDR1 SGHTA and CDR2 FQGNSA. Trimming removed 4 bases at V and 4 bases at J, with 15 bases between. This CDR3 spans 15 amino acids. CDR3 amino acids: CASSSVALQADTQYF. The CDR3 nucleotides are TGTGCCAGCAGCTCTGTCGCGTTGCAAGCAGATACGCAGTATTTT.

The table lists this clone with a count of one. This chain connects TRBV5-4 to TRBJ2-7; D uncertain. Trimming removed 3 bases at V and 4 bases at J, with 17 bases between. Germline values: CDR1 SGHNT, CDR2 YYREEE (reference sequence). The CDR3 spans 15 residues. Written as DNA, the CDR3 is TGTGCCAGCAGCTACGGACCAGGAGATGTTTACGAGCAGTACTTC. Protein sequence: CASSYGPGDVYEQYF.